These 17 T cell receptor beta chains originate from one sample sequenced in a study of blood T cell repertoires in COVID-19. Some clones are missing from TCRdb's copy, which holds only in-frame ones; the method was immunoSEQ multiplex PCR. The data contain 400,000 to 450,000 clones, around 86% of them singletons. What was sequenced was peripheral blood. The receptors derive from a woman younger than 45 with active or convalescent COVID-19.

This clone was counted between two and nine times. The chain couples TRBV7-2 to TRBJ2-5; a possible D gene is TRBD2 (6 bases). This CDR3 has 14 amino acids. With 1 base removed from V and 2 bases from J, the gap between germline ends came to 8 bases. Germline-derived CDR1 and CDR2 are SGHTA and FQGNSA. The CDR3 spells CASSLGGKQETQYF. The CDR3 DNA reads as TGTGCCAGCAGCTTAGGCGGGAAACAAGAGACCCAGTACTTC.

The V and J genes are TRBV7-6 and TRBJ2-1; 8 bases fit TRBD2. Looked up from germline, CDR1 is SGHVS and CDR2 is FNYEAQ. The CDR3 is 14 residues long. J was trimmed by 8 bases and V by 4 bases; bases with no gene match: 7. For the CDR3, the DNA is TGTGCCAGCAGCTCCGGGACTAGGGTGGATGAGCAGTTCTTC. The encoded protein is CASSSGTRVDEQFF.

The chain carries TRBV7-9 and TRBJ1-1; 7 bases are a match to TRBD1. Germline loops: CDR1 SEHNR, CDR2 FQNEAQ (reference sequence). The CDR3 covers 12 residues. Losses at the gene ends were 7 bases for V and 6 bases for J; bases not matched to a gene: 5. The CDR3 DNA reads TGTGCCAGCACCCTCACAGGGGCTGAAGCTTTCTTT. This gives the protein CASTLTGAEAFF.

This clone came up a few times. The chain links TRBV2 to TRBJ2-2; D not resolved. Germline CDR1 SNHLY, CDR2 FYNNEI. There are 13 residues in the CDR3. V lost 3 bases and J lost 5, with 7 bases in between. CDR3 nucleotide sequence: TGTGCCAGCAGTGAGCAGCGAACCGGGGAGCTGTTTTTT. Protein: CASSEQRTGELFF.

This clone has a handful of counts. The rearrangement uses TRBV19 and TRBJ1-1, with D perhaps matching TRBD1 (6 bases). CDR1 is LNHDA, CDR2 SQIVND, per germline (reference sequence). The CDR3 consists of 17 residues. The V end lost 1 base, the J end lost 0 bases, and 15 bases lay between the germline ends. This CDR3 reads CASSIGLMTGMNTEAFF. The CDR3, as DNA: TGTGCCAGTAGTATAGGACTGATGACAGGCATGAACACTGAAGCTTTCTTT.

This chain connects TRBV13 to TRBJ2-3; 8 bases align to TRBD2. This CDR3 is 16 amino acids long. The germline CDR1 and CDR2 sequences are PRHDT and FYEKMQ (reference sequence). Unmatched junction bases numbered 16, after V lost 10 bases and J lost 4 bases. The CDR3 DNA is TGTGCCACTCTAACGCGGGGGGCGGTTGGTGCAGATACGCAGTATTTT. Its translation: CATLTRGAVGADTQYF. Variable domain in full (rest from reference TRBV13 and TRBJ2-3): AAGVIQSPRHLIKEKRETATLKCYPIPRHDTVYWYQQGPGQDPQFLISFYEKMQSDKGSIPDRFSAQQFSDYHSELNMSSLELGDSALYFCATLTRGAVGADTQYFGPGTRLTVL.

This clone was detected a few times. The rearrangement uses TRBV4-1 and TRBJ1-2, with a tentative D call TRBD1 (5 bases). The germline V and J ends were trimmed by 6 bases and 8 bases, with 22 bases remaining between them. Germline lookup yields CDR1 MGHRA and CDR2 YSYEKL. CDR3 length equals 15 residues. The CDR3 is CASRGEGIRSGGYTF. CDR3 coding DNA: TGCGCCAGCAGGGGGGAGGGGATAAGGTCGGGAGGCTACACCTTC.

The chain links TRBV5-1 to TRBJ2-1, with TRBD1 matching over 7 bases. Germline-derived CDR1 and CDR2 are SGHRS and YFSETQ. V dropped 1 base and J dropped 4; count of bases not matched to a gene: 14. The CDR3 sequence is 18 residues long. CDR3 in amino acids: CASSLRTGPSSNYNEQFF. CDR3 bases: TGCGCCAGCAGCTTGCGGACAGGCCCCTCCTCGAATTACAATGAGCAGTTCTTC.

This chain joins TRBV6-1 and TRBJ1-3; D is uncertain. The CDR3 spans 13 residues. V shed 2 bases and J shed 1 base, with 3 bases lying between them. Germline CDR1 MNHNS, CDR2 SASEGT. The CDR3, as DNA: TGTGCCAGCAGTGAATATTCTGGAAACACCATATATTTT. Translating it yields CASSEYSGNTIYF.

The chain recombines TRBV5-1 with TRBJ1-3; D unclear. Trimming took 5 bases from V and 1 from J, leaving 10 bases between them. The CDR3 contains 14 residues. Germline lookup yields CDR1 SGHRS and CDR2 YFSETQ. The CDR3 bases are TGCGCCAGCAGACCCGGGATTTCTGGAAACACCATATATTTT. Residues: CASRPGISGNTIYF.

The V gene is TRBV4-1, the J gene TRBJ1-1; the D is unclear. The germline V and J ends were trimmed by 0 bases and 2 bases, with 10 bases remaining between them. Germline CDR1 reads MGHRA; CDR2 reads YSYEKL. The CDR3 consists of 15 residues. As DNA, the CDR3 is TGCGCCAGCAGCCAAGAGTTTGACTTAAACACTGAAGCTTTCTTT. It yields the protein CASSQEFDLNTEAFF.

This clone was observed a single time. This chain uses TRBV5-1 with TRBJ2-7; 8 nucleotides line up with TRBD1. From germline, CDR1 is SGHRS and CDR2 YFSETQ. CDR3 size: 17 residues. With V trimmed by 0 bases and J by 6 bases, 14 bases remained unmatched. Written as DNA, the CDR3 is TGCGCCAGCAGCTTGGCCGCAGGGGGCTCCCATTCGCGCGAGCAGTACTTC. Amino acids: CASSLAAGGSHSREQYF.

This clone has only one observation. The chain is built from TRBV11-2 and TRBJ2-7; D gene unclear. Germline values: CDR1 SGHAT, CDR2 FQNNGV. This CDR3 has 11 amino acids. V was shortened by 5 bases and J by 6 bases, with 8 bases between the two germline ends. The CDR3 DNA follows: TGTGCCAGCAGCCCCTCGGGCGAGCAGTACTTC. This translates into CASSPSGEQYF.

This chain joins TRBV3-1 (or the pseudogene TRBV3-2) and TRBJ1-1; 8 bases fit TRBD1. CDR1 is LGHDT and CDR2 is YNNKEL in the germline V gene (reference sequence). V trimming: 3 bases; J trimming: 6 bases; junction bases outside the gene matches: 9. CDR3 length equals 15 residues. The CDR3 nucleotides read TGTGCCAGCAGCCATGGTATGGGCAGGGGGCCTGAAGCTTTCTTT. Residues: CASSHGMGRGPEAFF.

V usage is TRBV7-9 and J usage is TRBJ1-3; D remains ambiguous. Looked up from germline, CDR1 is SEHNR and CDR2 is FQNEAQ (reference sequence). V lost 1 base to trimming and J lost 0 bases, with 7 bases between them. This CDR3 is 15 amino acids long. CDR3 protein: CASSLGRVSGNTIYF. For the CDR3, the DNA is TGTGCCAGCAGCTTAGGCCGGGTCTCTGGAAACACCATATATTTT.

The CDR3 is CASSDGTTLWDEQFF. DNA of the CDR3: TGTGCCAGCAGTGACGGGACTACCCTCTGGGATGAGCAGTTCTTC. The chain couples TRBV6-1 to TRBJ2-1; 7 bases are a match to TRBD2. The V gene end was trimmed by 3 bases and the J gene end by 8 bases; junction bases not matched to a gene: 10. This CDR3 has 15 amino acids. Per germline, CDR1 MNHNS and CDR2 SASEGT.

The V call is TRBV5-5, the J call TRBJ2-7, with 14 bases fitting TRBD2. This CDR3 region has 16 residues. The germline V gene has CDR1 SGHKS and CDR2 YYEKEE (reference sequence). V was pared by 0 bases and J by 5 bases, with 4 bases of the junction left unmatched. The CDR3 DNA follows: TGTGCCAGCAGCTTGGGACTAGCGGGGGGGAGCGACGAGCAGTACTTC. Encoded protein: CASSLGLAGGSDEQYF.